The sequence of this TCR beta chain was determined in a study of regulatory T cells in long-lasting Graves disease. There are a few counts of this clonotype. The target antigen is unknown. Arm-PCR of CDR3 regions and iRepertoire HTBI primers were the basis on which TCR beta libraries were built. A single record per CDR3 protein comes from TCRdb applying MiXCR to the multiplex PCR reads. The table shows 300,000 to 400,000 distinct CDR3 sequences, with around 19% occurring only once. Time point of the sample: persistent/refractory GD, antithyroid drugs over 5 years with positive TRAb. There was RNA extracted from PBMCs, and the TCR library was made from it. Graves' disease was diagnosed by American Thyroid Association guidelines. The CDR3 totals 14 residues. V lost 5 bases, J lost 5 bases, and 12 bases lay in between. Germline CDR1 and CDR2: SNHLY and FYNNEI. Study-wide results and caveats: New patients shared fewer public clonotypes (roughly 990) than persistent patients did (around 2,700).

The J gene is TRBJ1-4, the V gene TRBV2; maybe TRBD1 (5 bases). The receptor was derived from a female donor with Graves disease. The sequences come from peripheral blood mononuclear cells (PBMCs), collected when the disease was refractory, from a patient treated with antithyroid drugs. DNA for the CDR3: TGTGCCAGCAGTTGGGACTCCCAAAATGAAAAACTGTTTTTT. Its translation is CASSWDSQNEKLFF.